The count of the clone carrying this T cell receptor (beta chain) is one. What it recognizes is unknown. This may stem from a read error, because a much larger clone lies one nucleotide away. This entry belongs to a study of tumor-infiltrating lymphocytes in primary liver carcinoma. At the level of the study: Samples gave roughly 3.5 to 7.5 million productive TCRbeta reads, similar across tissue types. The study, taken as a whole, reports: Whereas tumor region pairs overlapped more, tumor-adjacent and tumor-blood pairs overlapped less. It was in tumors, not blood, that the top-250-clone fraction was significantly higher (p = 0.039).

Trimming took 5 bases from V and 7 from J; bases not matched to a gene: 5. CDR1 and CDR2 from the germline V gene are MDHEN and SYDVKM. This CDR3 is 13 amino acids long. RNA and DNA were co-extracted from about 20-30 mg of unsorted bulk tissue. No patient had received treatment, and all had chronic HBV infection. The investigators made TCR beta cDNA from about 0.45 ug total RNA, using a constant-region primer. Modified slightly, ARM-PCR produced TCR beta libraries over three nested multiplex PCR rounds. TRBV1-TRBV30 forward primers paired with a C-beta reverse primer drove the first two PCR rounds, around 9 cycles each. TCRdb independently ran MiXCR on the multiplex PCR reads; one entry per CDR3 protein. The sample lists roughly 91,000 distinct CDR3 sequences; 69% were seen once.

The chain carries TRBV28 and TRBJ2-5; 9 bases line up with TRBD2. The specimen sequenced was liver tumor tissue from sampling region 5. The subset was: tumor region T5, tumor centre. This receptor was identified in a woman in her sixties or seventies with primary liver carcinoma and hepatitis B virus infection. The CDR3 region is CASSGTSWGTQYF. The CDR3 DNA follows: TGTGCCAGCAGTGGGACTAGCTGGGGGACCCAGTACTTC.